This is a list of T cell receptor beta chains from one sample in a study of response to subunit inactivated influenza vaccine. TCRdb re-analysed the RT-PCR reads in MiXCR, keeping a single row per CDR3 protein. The table has about 700,000 distinct CDR3 sequences, 12% to 15% seen once. The specimen was PBMCs from blood, collected 14 to 15 days before vaccination. The receptors here all came from a man aged 45-60 years who received an inactivated influenza vaccine. CDR3s include the opening cysteine and the closing phenylalanine or tryptophan. A D gene is named only where the DNA matches it firmly. Clone size is shown for a subset of rows, as once, few, many or a class of expanded clone.

TRBV7-2	TRBD2	TRBJ2-3	NA	TGTGCCAGCAGCTCGGCCTTGCGGGGGGGCCCAGATACGCAGTATTTT	CASSSALRGGPDTQYF
TRBV7-2	TRBD2	TRBJ2-1	many	TGTGCCAGCAGCAAGGGGGTACTAGCGGCCTCCTACAATGAGCAGTTCTTC	CASSKGVLAASYNEQFF
TRBV4-2	TRBD2	TRBJ2-6	few	TGTGCCAGCAGCCAATCCCTAGCGGGGACTAGCTCTGGGGCCAACGTCCTGACTTTC	CASSQSLAGTSSGANVLTF
TRBV2	NA	TRBJ2-1	NA	TGTGCCAGCAGTGAGATTGACGTCCGGGTCACACCCAGCCGTAGATTC	CASSEIDVRVTPSRRF
TRBV11-2	NA	TRBJ2-2	NA	TGTGCCAGCACCGGTGTGGGGGCCAACACCGGGGAGCTGTTTTTT	CASTGVGANTGELFF
TRBV12-3/TRBV12-4	NA	TRBJ2-7	few	TGTGCCAGCAGTTTGTGGTGGGGCGGCGAGCAGTACTTC	CASSLWWGGEQYF
TRBV28	TRBD1	TRBJ1-2	few	TGTGCCAGCAGTTTGGGACAGGAGAAATATGGCTACACCTTC	CASSLGQEKYGYTF
TRBV28	NA	TRBJ2-5	many	TGTGCCAGCAGTTCAGGGCAAGAGACCCAGTACTTC	CASSSGQETQYF
TRBV9	NA	TRBJ2-2	few	TGTGCCAGCAGCCCCGTGGGAGAATCGAACACCGGGGAGCTGTTTTTT	CASSPVGESNTGELFF
TRBV11-2	NA	TRBJ1-1	NA	TGTGCCAGCAGCTTAGATGGGAGAGCTGAAGCTTTCTTT	CASSLDGRAEAFF
TRBV12-3/TRBV12-4	NA	TRBJ1-1	many	TGTGCCAGCAGCTTTAGTACTGAAGCTTTCTTT	CASSFSTEAFF
TRBV9	TRBD1	TRBJ2-1	NA	TGTGCCAGCAGCGTAGAGGGACAGGGTCCCTACAATGAGCAGTTCTTC	CASSVEGQGPYNEQFF
TRBV20-1	NA	TRBJ1-6	many	TGCAGTGCTAGAGATGACCGGGCCAAGGTCCCCCACTTT	CSARDDRAKVPHF
TRBV4-1	TRBD1	TRBJ1-3	few	TGCGCCAGCAGCCAAGATGACAGGGTAGTTGGAAACACCATATATTTT	CASSQDDRVVGNTIYF
TRBV10-3	TRBD1	TRBJ2-4	NA	TGTGCCATCAGTCCTACCGGGACAGAGGAAATTCAGTACTTC	CAISPTGTEEIQYF
TRBV20-1	TRBD2	TRBJ2-1	NA	TGCAGTGCTAGAGAAACTAGCGGGAGCTCCTACAATGAGCAGTTCTTC	CSARETSGSSYNEQFF
TRBV3-1	TRBD2	TRBJ2-1	NA	TGTGCCAGCAGCAGGGGAGGGGATCTCTCCTACAATGAGCAGTTCTTC	CASSRGGDLSYNEQFF
TRBV12-3/TRBV12-4	NA	TRBJ2-2	few	TGTGCCAGCAGTTTCAGTGGACTGACCGGGGAGCTGTTTTTT	CASSFSGLTGELFF
TRBV12-3/TRBV12-4	NA	TRBJ2-5	few	TGTGCCAGCAAACATACAGCTCGGGAGACCCAGTACTTC	CASKHTARETQYF
TRBV20-1	TRBD1	TRBJ1-1	NA	TGCAGTGCCTCTGGACAGGGGATGAACACTGAAGCTTTCTTT	CSASGQGMNTEAFF
TRBV18	NA	TRBJ2-7	few	TGTGCCAGCTCACCAGGGGATCTATACGAGCAGTACTTC	CASSPGDLYEQYF
TRBV7-2	NA	TRBJ1-1	few	TGTGCCAGCAGACCTGGACGGTACACTGAAGCTTTCTTT	CASRPGRYTEAFF
TRBV7-2	NA	TRBJ2-6	many	TGTGCCAGCAGCTATCGGGGTACTGGGGCCAACGTCCTGACTTTC	CASSYRGTGANVLTF
TRBV20-1	NA	TRBJ2-1	few	TGCAGTGCTAGAGATTGGAGAAGCTCCTACAATGAGCAGTTCTTC	CSARDWRSSYNEQFF
TRBV9	NA	TRBJ2-7	NA	TGTGCCAGCAGAAGGGGTAATAGCGGACACTCCTACGAGCAGTACTTC	CASRRGNSGHSYEQYF
TRBV10-3	TRBD2	TRBJ2-2	NA	TGTGCCATCGGGACTAGCGGGGGCCGGTGGACCGGGGAGCTGTTTTTT	CAIGTSGGRWTGELFF
TRBV12-3/TRBV12-4	TRBD1	TRBJ1-1	NA	TGTGCCAGCGGCGGACAGGTAGACACTGAAGCTTTCTTT	CASGGQVDTEAFF
TRBV20-1	TRBD2	TRBJ2-7	NA	TGCAGTGCTGAAAAAAATAGCGGGGGCCTTACTTACGAGCAGTACTTC	CSAEKNSGGLTYEQYF
TRBV15	NA	TRBJ1-2	few	TGTGCCACCAGCAGAGAATTTACGGGGGGCTCGGATGGCTACACCTTC	CATSREFTGGSDGYTF
TRBV11-2	NA	TRBJ2-5	NA	TGTGCCAGCAACCCTCATCGGGGACGCGATGAGACCCAGTACTTC	CASNPHRGRDETQYF
TRBV10-3	NA	TRBJ1-6	many	TGTGCCATCAGTGATGAGTTTGGGAGATCCTCACCCCTCCACTTT	CAISDEFGRSSPLHF
TRBV5-1	NA	TRBJ2-1	NA	TGCGCCAGCAGCTTGTTAATCGATGAGCAGTTCTTC	CASSLLIDEQFF
TRBV7-2	NA	TRBJ2-7	few	TGTGCCAGCACCTACGGGGACGGACCCTACGAGCAGTACTTC	CASTYGDGPYEQYF
TRBV20-1	NA	TRBJ2-7	many	TGCAGTGCACGCCCGCGGGATACCTACTCCTACGAGCAGTACTTC	CSARPRDTYSYEQYF
TRBV7-2	NA	TRBJ1-5	NA	TGTGCCAGCAGCTCAGACAGGACCCGGGGTCAGCCCCAGCATTTT	CASSSDRTRGQPQHF
TRBV4-1	NA	TRBJ2-1	many	TGCGCCAGCAGCCAAGAATATCAACGGAGCTCCTACAATGAGCAGTTCTTC	CASSQEYQRSSYNEQFF
TRBV4-2	TRBD2	TRBJ2-3	few	TGTGCCAGCAGCCACGCGGGACTAGCGGGGGGGCCATCCATCACAGATACGCAGTATTTT	CASSHAGLAGGPSITDTQYF
TRBV19	NA	TRBJ2-5	once	TGTGCCAGTAGTATAGGTCGGCGGATCCAAGAGACCCAGTACTTC	CASSIGRRIQETQYF
TRBV5-1	NA	TRBJ1-1	NA	TGCGCCAGCAGCTTGGACATTAACACTGAAGCTTTCTTT	CASSLDINTEAFF
TRBV28	TRBD1	TRBJ1-1	few	TGTGCCAGCAGTTCAACCGGGACAGGGAACACTGAAGCTTTCTTT	CASSSTGTGNTEAFF
TRBV20-1	TRBD1	TRBJ2-1	few	TGCAGTGCTAGAGGAGGACAGGGGTACAATGAGCAGTTCTTC	CSARGGQGYNEQFF
TRBV20-1	TRBD1	TRBJ2-2	few	TGCAGTGCAGGACAGGCGAACACCGGGGAGCTGTTTTTT	CSAGQANTGELFF
TRBV12-3/TRBV12-4	TRBD2	TRBJ2-1	many	TGTGCCAGCAGCACGGGACTAGCGGTCAATGAGCAGTTCTTC	CASSTGLAVNEQFF
TRBV3-1	NA	TRBJ2-1	few	TGTGCCAGCAGCCAAGTAGGGGGGTTTGACAATGAGCAGTTCTTC	CASSQVGGFDNEQFF
TRBV14	NA	TRBJ1-1	few	TGTGCCAGCAGCCAATCCCGGGCCCCAGGTCGGGCTGAAGCTTTCTTT	CASSQSRAPGRAEAFF
TRBV27	TRBD1	TRBJ2-2	many	TGTGCCAGCAGTGCCCTCAGGGGGCAGGACACCGGGGAGCTGTTTTTT	CASSALRGQDTGELFF
TRBV4-2	NA	TRBJ2-1	NA	TGTGCCAGCAGCCAACAGGGTGGTGCGGCAGGTGAGCAGTTCTTC	CASSQQGGAAGEQFF
TRBV3-1	NA	TRBJ2-1	few	TGTGCCAGCAGCCGTCAGGGGCTCAATGAGCAGTTCTTC	CASSRQGLNEQFF
TRBV20-1	TRBD2	TRBJ2-3	NA	TGCAGCGGTGGCCGGACTAGCGCTAGCACAGATACGCAGTATTTT	CSGGRTSASTDTQYF
TRBV5-1	TRBD1	TRBJ1-1	few	TGCGCCAGCAGCTTGGCAGGGGGTCGGGTGAACACTGAAGCTTTCTTT	CASSLAGGRVNTEAFF
TRBV11-2	TRBD2	TRBJ2-1	many	TGTGCCAGCAGCCCGGGGAGGGCAGGGAGGAATGAGCAGTTCTTC	CASSPGRAGRNEQFF
TRBV5-6	TRBD1	TRBJ1-1	NA	TGTGCCAGTCAACAGGGGACGGTGAACACTGAAGCTTTCTTT	CASQQGTVNTEAFF
TRBV6-5	NA	TRBJ1-1	many	TGTGCCAGCAGTTACGGCGGTAGCACTGAAGCTTTCTTT	CASSYGGSTEAFF
TRBV29-1	TRBD1	TRBJ2-7	NA	TGCAGCGATCACTTGGGCAGGGGGCTTAGGTACGAGCAGTACTTC	CSDHLGRGLRYEQYF
TRBV20-1	NA	TRBJ1-4	many	TGCAGTACCGGGGGGGGACGGGAAAAACTGTTTTTT	CSTGGGREKLFF
TRBV4-3	TRBD2	TRBJ2-1	NA	TGCGCCAGCAGCTACGGACTAGCGGGGACCAATGAGCAGTTCTTC	CASSYGLAGTNEQFF
TRBV5-1	NA	TRBJ2-7	NA	TGCGCCAGCAGCTTGAACGGACAGAATAGGGAGCAGTACTTC	CASSLNGQNREQYF
TRBV5-1	TRBD1	TRBJ1-3	few	TGCGCCAGCAGCGAGGGACAGACTGGAAACACCATATATTTT	CASSEGQTGNTIYF
TRBV28	TRBD1	TRBJ2-7	NA	TGTGCCAGCAGTTGGGACAGGGGTGCAACCTACGAGCAGTACTTC	CASSWDRGATYEQYF
TRBV20-1	TRBD1	TRBJ1-6	few	TGCAGTGCTTCCCGGGACAGGGTTTCACCCCTCCACTTT	CSASRDRVSPLHF